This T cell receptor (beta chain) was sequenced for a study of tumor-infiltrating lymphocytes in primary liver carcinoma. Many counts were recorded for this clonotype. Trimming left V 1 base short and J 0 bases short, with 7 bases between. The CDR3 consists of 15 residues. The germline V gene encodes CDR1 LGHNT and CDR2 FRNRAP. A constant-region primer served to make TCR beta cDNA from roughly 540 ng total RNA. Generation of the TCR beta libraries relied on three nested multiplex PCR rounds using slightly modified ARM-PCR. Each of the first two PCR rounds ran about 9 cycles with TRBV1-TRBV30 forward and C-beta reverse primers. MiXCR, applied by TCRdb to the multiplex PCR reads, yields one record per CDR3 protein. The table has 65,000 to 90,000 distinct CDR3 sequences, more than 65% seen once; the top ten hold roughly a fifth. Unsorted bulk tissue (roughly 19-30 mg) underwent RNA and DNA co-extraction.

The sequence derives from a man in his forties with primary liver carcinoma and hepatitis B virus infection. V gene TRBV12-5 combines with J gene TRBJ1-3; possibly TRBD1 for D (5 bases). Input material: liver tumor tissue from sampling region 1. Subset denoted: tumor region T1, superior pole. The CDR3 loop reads CASGLGDPSGNTIYF. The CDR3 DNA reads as TGTGCTAGTGGTTTGGGGGACCCCTCTGGAAACACCATATATTTT.